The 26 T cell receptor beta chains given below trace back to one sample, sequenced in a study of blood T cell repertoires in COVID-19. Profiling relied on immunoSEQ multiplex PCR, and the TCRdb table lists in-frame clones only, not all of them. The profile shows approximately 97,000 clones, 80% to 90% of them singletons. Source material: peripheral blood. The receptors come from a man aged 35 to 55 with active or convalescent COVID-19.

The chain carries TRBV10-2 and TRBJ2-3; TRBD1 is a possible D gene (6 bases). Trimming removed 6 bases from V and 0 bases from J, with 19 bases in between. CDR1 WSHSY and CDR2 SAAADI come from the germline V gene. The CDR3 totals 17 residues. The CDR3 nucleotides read TGCGCCAGCAGAGAACCAGGGGCGGTGTTAAGCACAGATACGCAGTATTTT. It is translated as CASREPGAVLSTDTQYF.

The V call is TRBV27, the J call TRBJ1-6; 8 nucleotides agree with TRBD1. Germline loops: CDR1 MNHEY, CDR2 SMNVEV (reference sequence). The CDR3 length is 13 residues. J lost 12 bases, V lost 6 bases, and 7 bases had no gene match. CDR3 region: CASRGQDYGPLHF. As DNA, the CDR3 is TGTGCCAGCAGGGGACAGGATTACGGACCCCTCCACTTT.

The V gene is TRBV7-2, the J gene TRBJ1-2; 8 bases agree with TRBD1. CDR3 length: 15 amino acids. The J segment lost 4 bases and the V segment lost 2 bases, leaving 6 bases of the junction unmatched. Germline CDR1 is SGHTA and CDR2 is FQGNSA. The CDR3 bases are TGTGCCAGCAGCTTAAGCAGGGGGCATGGCTATGGCTACACCTTC. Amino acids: CASSLSRGHGYGYTF.

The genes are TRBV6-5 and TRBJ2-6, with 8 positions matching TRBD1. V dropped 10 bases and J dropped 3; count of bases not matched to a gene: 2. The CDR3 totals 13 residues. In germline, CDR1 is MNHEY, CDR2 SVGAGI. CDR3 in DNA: TGTGCCACAACAGGGGGTGGGGCCAACGTCCTGACTTTC. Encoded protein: CATTGGGANVLTF.

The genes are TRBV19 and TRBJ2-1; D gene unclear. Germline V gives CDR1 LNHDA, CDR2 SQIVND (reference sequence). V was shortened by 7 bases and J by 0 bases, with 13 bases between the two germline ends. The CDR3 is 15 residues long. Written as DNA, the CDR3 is TGTGCCAGTAACTCGGGTTCCACCTCCTACAATGAGCAGTTCTTC. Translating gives CASNSGSTSYNEQFF.

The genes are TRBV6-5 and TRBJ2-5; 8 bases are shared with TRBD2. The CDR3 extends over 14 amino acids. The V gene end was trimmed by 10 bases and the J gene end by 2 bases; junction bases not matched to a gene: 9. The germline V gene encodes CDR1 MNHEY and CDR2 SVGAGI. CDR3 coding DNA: TGTGCCACCCACACTGCGGGAGGACAAGAGACCCAGTACTTC. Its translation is CATHTAGGQETQYF.

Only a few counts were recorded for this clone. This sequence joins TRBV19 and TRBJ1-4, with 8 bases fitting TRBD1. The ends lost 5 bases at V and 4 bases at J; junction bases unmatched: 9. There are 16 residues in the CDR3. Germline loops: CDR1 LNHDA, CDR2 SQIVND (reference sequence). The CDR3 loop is CASSSTGQGLNEKLFF. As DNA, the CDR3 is TGTGCCAGTAGTTCAACCGGACAGGGTCTTAATGAAAAACTGTTTTTT.

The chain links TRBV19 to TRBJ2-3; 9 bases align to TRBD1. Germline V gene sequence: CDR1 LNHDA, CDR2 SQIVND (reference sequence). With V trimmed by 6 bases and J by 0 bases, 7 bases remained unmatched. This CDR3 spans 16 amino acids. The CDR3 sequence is CASRPGTGISTDTQYF. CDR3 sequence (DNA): TGTGCCAGTAGACCCGGGACAGGGATAAGCACAGATACGCAGTATTTT.

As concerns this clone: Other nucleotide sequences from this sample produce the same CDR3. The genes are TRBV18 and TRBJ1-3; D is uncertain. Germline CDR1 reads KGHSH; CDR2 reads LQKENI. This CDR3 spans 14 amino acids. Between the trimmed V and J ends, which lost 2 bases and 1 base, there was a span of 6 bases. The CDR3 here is CASSPGPSGNTIYF. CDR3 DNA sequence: TGTGCCAGCTCACCAGGCCCATCTGGAAACACCATATATTTT. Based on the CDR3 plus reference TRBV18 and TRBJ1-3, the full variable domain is NAGVMQNPRHLVRRRGQEARLRCSPMKGHSHVYWYRQLPEEGLKFMVYLQKENIIDESGMPKERFSAEFPKEGPSILRIQQVVRGDSAAYFCASSPGPSGNTIYFGEGSWLTVV.

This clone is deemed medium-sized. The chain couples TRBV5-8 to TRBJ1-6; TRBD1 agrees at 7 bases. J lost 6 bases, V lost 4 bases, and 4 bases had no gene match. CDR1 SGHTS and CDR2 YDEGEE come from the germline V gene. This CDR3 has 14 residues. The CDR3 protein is CASSLGQFNSPLHF. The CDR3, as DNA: TGTGCCAGCAGCCTGGGACAGTTTAATTCACCCCTCCACTTT.

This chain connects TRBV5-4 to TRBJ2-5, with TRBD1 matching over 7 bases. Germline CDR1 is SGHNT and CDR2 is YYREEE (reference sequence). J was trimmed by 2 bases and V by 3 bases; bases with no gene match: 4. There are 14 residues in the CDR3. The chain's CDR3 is CASSSGTVQETQYF. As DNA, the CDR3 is TGTGCCAGCAGCTCAGGGACAGTACAAGAGACCCAGTACTTC.

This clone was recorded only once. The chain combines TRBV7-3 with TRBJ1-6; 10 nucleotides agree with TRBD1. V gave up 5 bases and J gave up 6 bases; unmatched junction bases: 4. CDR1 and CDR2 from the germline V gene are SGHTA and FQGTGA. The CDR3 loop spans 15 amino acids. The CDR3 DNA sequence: TGTGCCAGCAGCCTGGGACAGGGGATTAATTCACCCCTCCACTTT. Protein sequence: CASSLGQGINSPLHF.

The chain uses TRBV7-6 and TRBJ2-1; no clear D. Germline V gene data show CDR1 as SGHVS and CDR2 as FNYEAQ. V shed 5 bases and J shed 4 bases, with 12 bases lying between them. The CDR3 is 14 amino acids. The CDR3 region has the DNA TGTGCCAGCAGCCCCCGAGGAGCTTACAATGAGCAGTTCTTC. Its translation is CASSPRGAYNEQFF.

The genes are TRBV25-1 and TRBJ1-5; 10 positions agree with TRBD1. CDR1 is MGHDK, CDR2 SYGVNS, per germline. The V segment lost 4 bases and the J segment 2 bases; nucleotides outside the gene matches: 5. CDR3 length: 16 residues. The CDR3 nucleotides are TGTGCCAGCAGTGCCCCCGGGACAGGGGGCAATCAGCCCCAGCATTTT. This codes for CASSAPGTGGNQPQHF.

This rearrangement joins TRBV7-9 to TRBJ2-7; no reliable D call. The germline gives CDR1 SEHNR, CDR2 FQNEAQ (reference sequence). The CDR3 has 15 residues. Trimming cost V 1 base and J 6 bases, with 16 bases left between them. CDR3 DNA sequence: TGTGCCAGCAGCTTAGGAACCTTCGATTCAGGCGAGCAGTACTTC. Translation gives CASSLGTFDSGEQYF.

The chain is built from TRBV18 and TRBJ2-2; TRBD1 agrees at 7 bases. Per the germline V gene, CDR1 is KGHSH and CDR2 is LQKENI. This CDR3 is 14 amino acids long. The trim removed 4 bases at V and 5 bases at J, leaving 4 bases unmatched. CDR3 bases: TGTGCCAGCTCACGGGACAGACAAACCGGGGAGCTGTTTTTT. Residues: CASSRDRQTGELFF.

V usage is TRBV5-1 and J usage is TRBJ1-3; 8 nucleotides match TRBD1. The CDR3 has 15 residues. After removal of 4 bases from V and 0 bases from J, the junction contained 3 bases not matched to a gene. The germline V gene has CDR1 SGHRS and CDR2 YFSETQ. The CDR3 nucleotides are TGCGCCAGCAGCCGGGACAGGAGCTCTGGAAACACCATATATTTT. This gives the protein CASSRDRSSGNTIYF.

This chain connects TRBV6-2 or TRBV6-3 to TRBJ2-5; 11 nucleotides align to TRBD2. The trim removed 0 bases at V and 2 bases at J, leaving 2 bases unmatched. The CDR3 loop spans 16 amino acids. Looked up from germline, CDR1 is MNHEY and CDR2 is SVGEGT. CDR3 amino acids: CASSYSGLAAQETQYF. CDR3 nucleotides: TGTGCCAGCAGTTACTCGGGACTAGCGGCTCAAGAGACCCAGTACTTC.

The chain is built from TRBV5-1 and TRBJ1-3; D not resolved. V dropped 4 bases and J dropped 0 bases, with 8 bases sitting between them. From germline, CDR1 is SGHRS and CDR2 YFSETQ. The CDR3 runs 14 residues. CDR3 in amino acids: CASSPSSSGNTIYF. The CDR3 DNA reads TGCGCCAGCAGCCCATCGAGCTCTGGAAACACCATATATTTT.

The CDR3 protein is CASGLASGETQYF. The CDR3 nucleotides read TGTGCCAGCGGACTAGCGAGCGGCGAGACCCAGTACTTC. The rearrangement joins TRBV6-5 to TRBJ2-5, with 9 bases aligning to TRBD2. The germline CDR1 and CDR2 sequences are MNHEY and SVGAGI. This CDR3 is 13 amino acids long. Germline trimming cut 8 bases from V and 5 bases from J; bases unmatched to any gene: 6.

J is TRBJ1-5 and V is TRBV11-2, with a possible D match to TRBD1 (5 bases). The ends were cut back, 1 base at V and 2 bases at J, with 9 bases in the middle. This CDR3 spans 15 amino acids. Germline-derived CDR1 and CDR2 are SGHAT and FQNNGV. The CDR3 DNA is TGTGCCAGCAGCTTAGGGGGCCAGGGCAATCAGCCCCAGCATTTT. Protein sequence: CASSLGGQGNQPQHF.

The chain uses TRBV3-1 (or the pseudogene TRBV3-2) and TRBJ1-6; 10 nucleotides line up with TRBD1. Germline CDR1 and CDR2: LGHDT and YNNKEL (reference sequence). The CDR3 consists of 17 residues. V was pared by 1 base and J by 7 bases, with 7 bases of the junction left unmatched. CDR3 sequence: CASSQVGQGRENSPLHF. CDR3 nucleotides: TGTGCCAGCAGCCAAGTGGGACAGGGGAGGGAAAATTCACCCCTCCACTTT.

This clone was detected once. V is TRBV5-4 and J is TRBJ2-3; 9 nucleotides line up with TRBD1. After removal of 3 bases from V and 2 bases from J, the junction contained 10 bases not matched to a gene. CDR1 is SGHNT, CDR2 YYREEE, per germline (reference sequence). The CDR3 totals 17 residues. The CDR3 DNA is TGTGCCAGCAGCTGGGGACAGGGCCCACGGACCACAGATACGCAGTATTTT. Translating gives CASSWGQGPRTTDTQYF.

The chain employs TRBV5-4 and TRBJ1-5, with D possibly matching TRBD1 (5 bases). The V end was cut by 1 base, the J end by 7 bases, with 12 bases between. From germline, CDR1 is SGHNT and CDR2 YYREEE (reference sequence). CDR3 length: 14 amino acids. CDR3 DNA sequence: TGTGCCAGCAGCTTGATGGGGGAGGGGCAGCCCCAGCATTTT. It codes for CASSLMGEGQPQHF.

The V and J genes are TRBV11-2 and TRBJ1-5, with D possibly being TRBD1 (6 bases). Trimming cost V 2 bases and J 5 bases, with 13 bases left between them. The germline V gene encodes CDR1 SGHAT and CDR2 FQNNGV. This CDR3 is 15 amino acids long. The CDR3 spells CASSLSSGGHQPQHF. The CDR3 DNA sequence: TGTGCCAGCAGCTTAAGTTCTGGGGGCCATCAGCCCCAGCATTTT.

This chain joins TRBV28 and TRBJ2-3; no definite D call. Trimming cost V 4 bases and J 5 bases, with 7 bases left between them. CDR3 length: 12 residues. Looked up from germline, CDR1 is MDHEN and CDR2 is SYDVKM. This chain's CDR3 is CASSSPRDTQYF. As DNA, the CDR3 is TGTGCCAGCAGTTCGCCGAGAGATACGCAGTATTTT.